Given below is one TCR beta chain in context. What it binds is not known. Target depth was 1 in 200,000 to 1 in 1 million T cells, about 10x per clonotype. The assay was immunoSEQ multiplex PCR, and TCRdb's table has in-frame clones only and misses some. Of about 68,000 clones listed, 68% were seen once; the top ten hold approximately 6%. The V gene's germline CDR1 is GTSNPN and CDR2 SVGIG (reference sequence). The V end lost 3 bases, the J end lost 3 bases, and 9 bases lay between the germline ends. This CDR3 has 12 residues. The sample originates from a study of cytotoxic CD8 clonotypes in ibrutinib-treated CLL. The wider study: The cohort had about a dozen relapsed/refractory and over 14 treatment-naive patients, fewer than 18 IGHV unmutated.

Findings of the study overall: Circulating CD8+ T-cell counts were tracked by baseline clonality, which exceeded that of age-matched healthy donors.

This sample comprised PBMCs, obtained after 12 months of ibrutinib treatment. This chain uses TRBV30 with TRBJ2-7, with D hard to call. This sequence originates from a human donor with chronic lymphocytic leukemia. This CDR3 reads CAWSLSFYEQYF. The CDR3 DNA reads as TGTGCCTGGAGCCTCAGCTTCTACGAGCAGTACTTC.